This entry is about one T cell receptor beta chain. This clonotype appeared a few times. This clone's antigen is unknown. Within one base of it there is no much larger clone, and no base qualities were kept. This specimen belongs to a study of T cells after yellow fever vaccination (dated 2019 in TCRdb). Background on the whole study: The SMART-Seq v4 Ultra Low Input RNA kit was used to prepare libraries from fractions with low cell numbers. To track T-cell clones before and after primary and booster YFV17D yellow fever vaccination, bulk TCR alpha and beta repertoires were sequenced longitudinally. Two healthy male donors, one aged 18 to 30 and one aged 30 to 40 years, made up the cohort. Bulk PBMC replicates and cell subsets were isolated from blood drawn at multiple timepoints before and after both primary and secondary immunization. General conclusions and limits of the study: After the booster, most clones that had expanded after primary vaccination were detected again (approximately 96% of CD4 and 88% of CD8), suggesting broad maintenance of memory. A small share of clonotypes occurred in both CD4 and CD8 compartments, likely arising from convergent recombination. The secondary T-cell response was weaker than the primary response but faster, peaking on day 5 instead of day 15. Computational filtering was required because FACS-sorted repertoires could contain abundant contaminating clonotypes from the bulk population. Because the study included only two donors, the extent to which the findings can be generalized is limited.

Synthesis of TCR cDNA relied on 5'RACE template switching, a step that introduced a universal primer site along with unique molecular identifiers. Priming for cDNA synthesis came from both the TCR alpha and TCR beta constant segments. Libraries were amplified in two PCR steps, with sample barcodes and sequencing adapters added in the second step. Sequencing of the libraries was done on either Illumina HiSeq 2500 (2x100 bp) or NovaSeq (2x150 bp). Regarding the original processing steps: MIGEC handled demultiplexing of reads and collapsing into UMI consensus sequences, while MiXCR performed V(D)J alignment. Using edgeR on replicate PBMC samples, clonotypes were called vaccine-responding if FDR was below 0.01 and the log2 fold change was above 5 up to day 15. Each bulk clonotype received a CD4 or CD8 identity based on whether the sequenced CD4 or CD8 repertoire contained that clonotype at higher abundance. The public reads were reanalyzed by TCRdb: fastp trimming at Q25, MiXCR alignment, in-frame beta chains only. Rows merge per CDR3 protein into single entries with the most common DNA and genes. TCRdb, rather than the study authors, made the V and J calls. Here the sample has 300,000 to 400,000 distinct CDR3 sequences; about 6% occur a single time. The ten largest clones take up 14% to 15% of the sample.

CDR1 and CDR2, per the germline V gene (reference sequence), are LNHDA and SQIVND. The CDR3 contains 14 residues, cysteine and phenylalanine counted. The retained sequence is limited to the CDR3, 42 bases, with the frame set at the first base. Cut back by 4 bases and 6 bases, the V and J ends lie 13 bases apart. The treatment or condition label, read with the paper, signifies: live attenuated yellow fever vaccine strain. At every blood-draw timepoint, two biological replicates of bulk PBMCs were collected. A standard Ficoll-Paque protocol was used to isolate PBMCs from peripheral blood. TriZol was used to extract RNA from bulk PBMCs, from CD4 and CD8 fractions, and from dextramer-positive and dextramer-negative fractions.

This sample comprised PBMCs, obtained 5 days after the yellow fever booster vaccination. In this chain, TRBV19 is recombined with TRBJ2-1; there is no confident call for the D gene. The clonotype originates from a young man who received the YFV17D yellow fever vaccine. The CDR3 loop reads CASSTYSVSNEQFF. In nucleotides, the sequence is TGTGCCAGTAGTACTTACTCGGTCTCCAATGAGCAGTTCTTC.